Listed here is a single T cell receptor (beta chain). The sample belongs to a study of blood T cell repertoires in COVID-19. At the level of the study: Sites across the United States, Italy and Spain contributed samples from acute and convalescent COVID-19. Nucleic acid was either cDNA or gDNA, and it came from T cells, B-cell-depleted T cells, or PBMCs.

As originally analysed: Amplification with reference gene primers provided the estimates of nucleated cell counts. Measured with immunoSEQ multiplex PCR; TCRdb has only the in-frame clones, and not every one. V, J and clone size are taken as reported in that table, and D and trimming were inferred from the DNA itself. The data hold tens of thousands of clones, with less than 85% observed a single time. This CDR3 has 16 residues. The V gene lost 2 bases and the J gene lost 1 base, with 9 bases spanning the gap. In germline, CDR1 is LGHNA, CDR2 YSLEER. This TCR derives from a man aged 45-60 years with active COVID-19. Sequenced material: peripheral blood. The rearrangement uses TRBV4-3 and TRBJ2-6; perhaps TRBD2 as D (6 bases). For the CDR3, the DNA is TGCGCCAGCAGCCAAACCGGGACTTCTGGGGCCAACGTCCTGACTTTC. Translating gives CASSQTGTSGANVLTF.